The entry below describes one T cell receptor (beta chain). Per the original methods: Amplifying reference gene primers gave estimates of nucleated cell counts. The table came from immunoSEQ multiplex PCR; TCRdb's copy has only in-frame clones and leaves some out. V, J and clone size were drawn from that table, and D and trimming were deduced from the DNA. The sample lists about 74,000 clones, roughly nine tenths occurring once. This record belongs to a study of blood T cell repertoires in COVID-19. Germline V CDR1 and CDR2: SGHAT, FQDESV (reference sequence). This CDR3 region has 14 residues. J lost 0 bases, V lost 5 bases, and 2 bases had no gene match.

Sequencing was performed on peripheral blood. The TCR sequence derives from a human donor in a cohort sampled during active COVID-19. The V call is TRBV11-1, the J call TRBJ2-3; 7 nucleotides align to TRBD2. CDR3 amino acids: CASSGRESTDTQYF. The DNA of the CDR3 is TGTGCCAGCAGCGGGCGGGAGAGCACAGATACGCAGTATTTT. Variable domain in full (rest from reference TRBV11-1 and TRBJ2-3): EAEVAQSPRYKITEKSQAVAFWCDPISGHATLYWYRQILGQGPELLVQFQDESVVDDSQLPKDRFSAERLKGVDSTLKIQPAELGDSAMYLCASSGRESTDTQYFGPGTRLTVL.